These 11 T cell receptor beta chains share one sample of origin, sequenced in a study of blood T cell repertoires in COVID-19. The method was immunoSEQ multiplex PCR; TCRdb's version includes in-frame clones alone and lacks a portion of them. The table lists roughly 100,000 clones, roughly 87% of them singletons. The sequenced sample consisted of peripheral blood. These receptor sequences come from a human donor in a cohort sampled during active COVID-19.

The J gene is TRBJ2-7, the V gene TRBV28, with TRBD1 identical over 7 bases. Trimming removed 4 bases from V and 4 bases from J; junction bases left unmatched: 10. This CDR3 contains 15 residues. The V gene's germline CDR1 is MDHEN and CDR2 SYDVKM. CDR3 sequence (DNA): TGTGCCAGCAGTTACGAGGGGGCCTCCCTTTACGAGCAGTACTTC. Its translation is CASSYEGASLYEQYF.

As regards this clone: Other DNA sequences in this sample translate to the same CDR3. The CDR3 sequence: CASSLYRGSEQYF. As DNA, the CDR3 is TGTGCCAGCAGTTTATACAGGGGATCCGAGCAGTACTTC. The gene calls are TRBV27 and TRBJ2-7; 7 positions agree with TRBD1. The CDR3 covers 13 residues. The J segment lost 6 bases and the V segment lost 1 base, leaving 3 bases of the junction unmatched. Germline loops: CDR1 MNHEY, CDR2 SMNVEV (reference sequence).

The chain recombines TRBV5-1 with TRBJ2-1, with 7 bases matching TRBD1. The CDR3 totals 15 residues. Germline CDR1 is SGHRS and CDR2 is YFSETQ. Unmatched junction bases numbered 13, after V lost 4 bases and J lost 9 bases. This CDR3 reads CASSMTGSPSGEQFF. The CDR3 nucleotides read TGCGCCAGCAGCATGACAGGGTCCCCATCGGGTGAGCAGTTCTTC.

The chain joins TRBV15 to TRBJ2-7; no clear D gene. Trimming pared 1 base from V and 3 bases from J, leaving 7 bases between. Germline lookup yields CDR1 LNHNV and CDR2 YYDKDF (reference sequence). The CDR3 is made up of 13 amino acids. CDR3 sequence: CATSRARYYEQYF. The CDR3, as DNA: TGTGCCACCAGCAGAGCTAGGTACTACGAGCAGTACTTC.

CDR3 DNA: TGTGCCATCAGTGAGTCAGGGACATTCTCTGCCCCAGATACGCAGTATTTT. Translated: CAISESGTFSAPDTQYF. The rearrangement uses TRBV10-3 and TRBJ2-3, with a weak D call TRBD1 (6 bases). The CDR3 is made up of 17 amino acids. V lost 0 bases and J lost 4, with 17 bases in between. Germline V gene data show CDR1 as ENHRY and CDR2 as SYGVKD.

The chain joins TRBV24-1 to TRBJ1-1, with 8 bases identical to TRBD1. The length of the CDR3 is 11 residues. Germline values: CDR1 KGHDR, CDR2 SFDVKD. With 3 bases clipped from V and 11 bases from J, the junction kept 1 base outside the gene matches. The CDR3 nucleotides read TGTGCCACCAGTGATCGGGACAGGGCTTTCTTT. Translated: CATSDRDRAFF.

The gene calls are TRBV28 and TRBJ2-2; no reliable D call. The CDR3 is 14 amino acids. Germline CDR1 is MDHEN and CDR2 is SYDVKM. Trimming removed 3 bases from V and 1 base from J, with 6 bases in between. For the CDR3, the DNA is TGTGCCAGCAGTTTGGTACAGAACACCGGGGAGCTGTTTTTT. Translated: CASSLVQNTGELFF.

The rearrangement uses TRBV4-1 and TRBJ1-1; perhaps TRBD1 as D (6 bases). This CDR3 comprises 14 residues. CDR1 and CDR2 from the germline V gene are MGHRA and YSYEKL. Trimming took off 2 bases at V and 5 bases at J, with 12 bases between the two ends. CDR3 region: CASSQSQGTTEAFF. In DNA, the CDR3 is TGCGCCAGCAGCCAATCACAGGGAACGACTGAAGCTTTCTTT.

The chain recombines TRBV29-1 with TRBJ2-1, with 7 bases lining up with TRBD2. Germline lookup yields CDR1 SQVTM and CDR2 ANQGSEA. With V trimmed by 6 bases and J by 0 bases, 11 bases remained unmatched. The CDR3 loop spans 16 amino acids. The CDR3 is CSVVGGEILSYNEQFF. CDR3 nucleotides: TGCAGCGTCGTTGGGGGGGAAATTCTCTCCTACAATGAGCAGTTCTTC.

This sequence joins TRBV5-6 and TRBJ1-2; a weak D match, TRBD1 (5 bases). The CDR3 extends over 17 amino acids. V was trimmed by 2 bases and J by 0 bases, leaving 17 bases between them. CDR1 and CDR2 from the germline V gene are SGHDT and YYEEEE. The DNA for the CDR3 is TGTGCCAGCAGCTTCAAGGGGTGGATCGAACCTAACTATGGCTACACCTTC. Its translation: CASSFKGWIEPNYGYTF.

This sequence joins TRBV11-2 and TRBJ1-1; TRBD1 matches at 9 bases. V lost 6 bases, J lost 0 bases, and 11 bases stayed unmatched. The germline V gene has CDR1 SGHAT and CDR2 FQNNGV. CDR3 size: 17 residues. CDR3 DNA sequence: TGTGCCAGCAGTCGAACAGGGGGCGCGGGCGTGAACACTGAAGCTTTCTTT. Residues: CASSRTGGAGVNTEAFF.